This TCR beta chain was documented in a study of beta chain features in type 1 diabetes. Expressed TCRB transcripts got sequenced, as all isolated RNA was reverse transcribed. The table came from immunoSEQ multiplex PCR; TCRdb's copy has only in-frame clones and leaves some out. The sample has some 350,000 clones; around a tenth are singletons. This clone was picked up a small number of times. As yet, its antigen is unknown. Findings and caveats of the study: Moderately but significantly shorter TCRB CDR3s were found in Type 1 diabetes patients in all four CD4+ subsets. PCR might favor shorter templates, equally in patients and controls.

This CDR3 comprises 15 residues. Germline lookup yields CDR1 LGHNT and CDR2 FRNRAP. Trimming cost V 8 bases and J 4 bases, with 17 bases left between them. Sequencing was done on a sample of central memory CD4+ T cells from blood. V is TRBV12-5 and J is TRBJ2-2, with D possibly being TRBD1 (6 bases). This clonotype was obtained from a man aged 30 to 45 with type 1 diabetes. The CDR3 sequence is CASRQQGSVTGELFF. The CDR3 coding sequence is TGTGCTAGTAGACAACAGGGCTCGGTCACCGGGGAGCTGTTTTTT.